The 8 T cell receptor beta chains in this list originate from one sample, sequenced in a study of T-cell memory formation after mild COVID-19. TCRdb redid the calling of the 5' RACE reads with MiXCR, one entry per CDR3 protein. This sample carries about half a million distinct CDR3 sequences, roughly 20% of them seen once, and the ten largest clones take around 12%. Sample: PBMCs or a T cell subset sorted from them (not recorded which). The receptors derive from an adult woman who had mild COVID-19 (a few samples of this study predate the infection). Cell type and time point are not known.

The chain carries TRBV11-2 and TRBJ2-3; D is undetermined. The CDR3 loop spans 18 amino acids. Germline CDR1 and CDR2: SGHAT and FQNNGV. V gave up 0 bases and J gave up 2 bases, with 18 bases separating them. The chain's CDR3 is CASSLDFALREDTDTQYF. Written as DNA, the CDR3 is TGTGCCAGCAGCTTAGATTTTGCGCTTAGAGAAGACACAGATACGCAGTATTTT.

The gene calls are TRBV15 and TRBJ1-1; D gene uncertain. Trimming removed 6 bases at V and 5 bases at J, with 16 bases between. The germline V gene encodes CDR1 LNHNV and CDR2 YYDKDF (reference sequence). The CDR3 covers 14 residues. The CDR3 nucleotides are TGTGCCACCAGTTTAGGATTCCGCGGGACTGAAGCTTTCTTT. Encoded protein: CATSLGFRGTEAFF.

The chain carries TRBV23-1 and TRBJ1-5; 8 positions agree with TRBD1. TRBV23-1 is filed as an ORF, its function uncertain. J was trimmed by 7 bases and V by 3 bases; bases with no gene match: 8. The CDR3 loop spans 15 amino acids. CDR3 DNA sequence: TGCGCCAGCAGTCATAGACAGGGGTCTGGACAGCCCCAGCATTTT. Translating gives CASSHRQGSGQPQHF.

CDR3 sequence reads: CASSQDRRNNQPQHF. DNA of the CDR3: TGCGCCAGCAGCCAAGATAGGAGAAACAATCAGCCCCAGCATTTT. This chain joins TRBV4-3 and TRBJ1-5; no clear D. The CDR3 has 15 residues. Per the germline V gene, CDR1 is LGHNA and CDR2 is YSLEER. Trimming cost V 0 bases and J 3 bases, with 9 bases left between them.

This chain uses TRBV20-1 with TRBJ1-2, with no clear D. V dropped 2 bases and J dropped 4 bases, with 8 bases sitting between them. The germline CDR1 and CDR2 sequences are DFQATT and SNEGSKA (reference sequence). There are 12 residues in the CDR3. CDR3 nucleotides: TGCAGTGCTAGAAACGGTATCTATGGCTACACCTTC. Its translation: CSARNGIYGYTF.

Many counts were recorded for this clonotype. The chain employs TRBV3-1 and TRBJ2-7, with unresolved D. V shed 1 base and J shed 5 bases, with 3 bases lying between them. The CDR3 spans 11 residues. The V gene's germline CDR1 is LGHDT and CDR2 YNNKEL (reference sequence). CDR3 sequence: CASSQVHEQYF. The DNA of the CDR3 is TGTGCCAGCAGCCAAGTCCACGAGCAGTACTTC.

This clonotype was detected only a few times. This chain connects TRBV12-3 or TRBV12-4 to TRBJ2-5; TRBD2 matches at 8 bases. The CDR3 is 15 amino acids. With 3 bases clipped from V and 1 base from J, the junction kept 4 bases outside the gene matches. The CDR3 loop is CASSFASGSQETQYF. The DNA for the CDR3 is TGTGCCAGCAGTTTTGCTAGCGGGTCCCAAGAGACCCAGTACTTC.

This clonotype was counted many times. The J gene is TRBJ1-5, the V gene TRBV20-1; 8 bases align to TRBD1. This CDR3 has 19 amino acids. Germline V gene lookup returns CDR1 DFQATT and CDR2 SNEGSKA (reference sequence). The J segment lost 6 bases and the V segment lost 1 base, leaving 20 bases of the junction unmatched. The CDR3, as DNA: TGCAGTGCTAGAGGGAGTGGGGAACAGGGGGTGGCCACTGTTCAGCCCCAGCATTTT. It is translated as CSARGSGEQGVATVQPQHF.